This entry lists 27 T cell receptor beta chains sequenced from one sample in a study of patients and donors after allogeneic stem cell transplantation. From the RT-PCR reads, TCRdb called clonotypes with MiXCR, one entry per CDR3 protein. The sample has about 960,000 distinct CDR3 sequences, 15% to 20% seen once. The sample taken for sequencing was blood, either unsorted or a sorted T cell fraction (not recorded which). Source of these receptors: a human donor who was either an allogeneic HSCT recipient or a stem cell or donor lymphocyte infusion donor (not recorded which). It is not recorded whose cells these are; they may come from a transplant donor.

This chain connects TRBV5-1 to TRBJ1-1; no reliable D call. The germline CDR1 and CDR2 sequences are SGHRS and YFSETQ. The CDR3 is 16 amino acids. The V gene lost 4 bases and the J gene lost 4 bases, with 20 bases spanning the gap. CDR3 DNA sequence: TGCGCCAGCAGCGCCCGTGTGATTAGGACGGGCACTGAAGCTTTCTTT. Translating it yields CASSARVIRTGTEAFF. Together with reference TRBV5-1 and TRBJ1-1, the CDR3 gives the full variable domain: KAGVTQTPRYLIKTRGQQVTLSCSPISGHRSVSWYQQTPGQGLQFLFEYFSETQRNKGNFPGRFSGRQFSNSRSEMNVSTLELGDSALYLCASSARVIRTGTEAFFGQGTRLTVV.

Many counts were recorded for this clonotype. The V and J genes are TRBV6-2 or TRBV6-3 and TRBJ1-1; tentatively, D is TRBD1 (6 bases). Trimming took off 6 bases at V and 5 bases at J, with 16 bases between the two ends. The CDR3 has 14 amino acids. The germline V gene encodes CDR1 MNHEY and CDR2 SVGEGT. CDR3 protein: CASSPYRAGTEAFF. The CDR3 DNA reads TGTGCCAGCAGCCCTTACAGGGCGGGAACTGAAGCTTTCTTT.

Only a few counts were recorded for this clonotype. The chain carries TRBV12-3 or TRBV12-4 and TRBJ2-1; unclear D gene. V dropped 5 bases and J dropped 10 bases, with 9 bases sitting between them. The CDR3 contains 11 residues. CDR3 amino acids: CASSDLAEQFF. DNA of the CDR3: TGTGCCAGCAGTGACCTGGCGGAGCAGTTCTTC.

The sample holds a few counts of this clonotype. This sequence joins TRBV6-1 and TRBJ1-5, with 8 bases that match TRBD1. Germline assignment: CDR1 MNHNS and CDR2 SASEGT. The CDR3 runs 15 residues. J was trimmed by 2 bases and V by 8 bases; bases with no gene match: 8. In nucleotides, the CDR3 is TGTGCCAGCGCTGGGAACAGGGGGGGCAATCAGCCCCAGCATTTT. This encodes CASAGNRGGNQPQHF.

This clonotype was counted only a few times. The chain employs TRBV7-9 and TRBJ1-1; no firm D call. CDR3 length equals 13 residues. Germline loops: CDR1 SEHNR, CDR2 FQNEAQ (reference sequence). V was cut by 10 bases and J by 1 base, with 13 bases left in between. The DNA for the CDR3 is TGTGCCACCTCTCAGGAGTCGAACACTGAAGCTTTCTTT. Translating gives CATSQESNTEAFF.

This clonotype has more than one count but fewer than ten. J is TRBJ2-7 and V is TRBV12-3 or TRBV12-4; 7 bases map to TRBD2. The CDR3 loop spans 15 amino acids. V trimming: 5 bases; J trimming: 0 bases; junction bases outside the gene matches: 7. CDR3 region: CASSLPSSGSYEQYF. CDR3 sequence (DNA): TGTGCCAGCAGTCTACCCTCTAGCGGCTCCTACGAGCAGTACTTC.

The genes are TRBV20-1 and TRBJ2-7; 11 bases agree with TRBD2. The V segment lost 6 bases and the J segment 2 bases; nucleotides outside the gene matches: 6. CDR3 size: 14 residues. Germline loops: CDR1 DFQATT, CDR2 SNEGSKA (reference sequence). CDR3 loop: CSATSGGATYEQYF. In DNA, the CDR3 is TGCAGTGCCACTAGCGGGGGCGCAACCTACGAGCAGTACTTC.

This clonotype was counted between two and nine times. The V call is TRBV24-1, the J call TRBJ1-1, with D hard to call. Looked up from germline, CDR1 is KGHDR and CDR2 is SFDVKD. The CDR3 runs to 14 residues. Trimming left V 3 bases short and J 3 bases short, with 10 bases between. As DNA, the CDR3 is TGTGCCACCAGTGATAACGGGAGGCACACTGAAGCTTTCTTT. Its translation is CATSDNGRHTEAFF.

This clonotype was observed a handful of times. This sequence joins TRBV28 and TRBJ2-2; D is undetermined. This CDR3 contains 12 residues. CDR1 is MDHEN and CDR2 is SYDVKM in the germline V gene. Deletions cut 5 bases from V and 5 bases from J, with 6 bases between. The DNA for the CDR3 is TGTGCCAGCAGTCTCCAAACCGGGGAGCTGTTTTTT. Residues: CASSLQTGELFF.

V is TRBV12-3 or TRBV12-4 and J is TRBJ2-4, with D possibly matching TRBD2 (5 bases). Trimming removed 11 bases at V and 0 bases at J, with 11 bases between. The CDR3 loop spans 13 amino acids. The CDR3 coding sequence is TGTGCCTCGGGTGGACTAGCCAAAAACATTCAGTACTTC. This gives the protein CASGGLAKNIQYF.

The rearrangement joins TRBV4-1 to TRBJ1-1; 7 bases are shared with TRBD1. J lost 1 base, V lost 2 bases, and 7 bases had no gene match. Germline V lookup: CDR1 MGHRA, CDR2 YSYEKL. CDR3 length: 16 amino acids. CDR3 region: CASSQTTGTANTEAFF. In DNA, the CDR3 is TGCGCCAGCAGCCAAACGACCGGGACAGCGAACACTGAAGCTTTCTTT.

V and J are TRBV2 and TRBJ2-7; no clear D. Trimming pared 6 bases from V and 2 bases from J, leaving 8 bases between. This CDR3 comprises 12 residues. Germline CDR1 is SNHLY and CDR2 is FYNNEI. Here the CDR3 reads CASRPRTYEQYF. The CDR3 DNA reads as TGTGCCAGCAGGCCGCGAACCTACGAGCAGTACTTC.

This clonotype showed up just a few times. V gene TRBV20-1 combines with J gene TRBJ1-5; D is uncertain. The V and J ends lost 1 base and 1 base respectively, with 8 bases between them. This CDR3 is 14 amino acids long. The germline CDR1 and CDR2 sequences are DFQATT and SNEGSKA (reference sequence). The CDR3, as DNA: TGCAGTGCTAGAGCTGACAAAAGCAATCAGCCCCAGCATTTT. Protein product: CSARADKSNQPQHF.

This clonotype has a handful of counts. The chain combines TRBV10-3 with TRBJ2-5; a possible D gene is TRBD2 (6 bases). Trimming removed 2 bases at V and 9 bases at J, with 16 bases between. This CDR3 has 14 residues. Per the germline V gene, CDR1 is ENHRY and CDR2 is SYGVKD. CDR3 DNA: TGTGCCATCAGTGAGGCGGGACTCCCGTGGGCCCAGTACTTC. Translated, it gives CAISEAGLPWAQYF.

A note on this clonotype: A read error may account for a junction end that differs from germline. This chain joins TRBV7-2 and TRBJ2-1; TRBD2 is a possible D gene (6 bases). CDR1 SGHTA and CDR2 FQGNSA come from the germline V gene. CDR3 length: 13 amino acids. The CDR3 DNA sequence: TGTGCCAGCAACTTACCGTGGGGGGATGAGCAGTTCTTC. The encoded protein is CASNLPWGDEQFF.

The V call is TRBV4-2, the J call TRBJ2-7, with D perhaps matching TRBD1 (5 bases). The germline V gene encodes CDR1 LGHNA and CDR2 YNFKEQ. The V end lost 3 bases, the J end lost 10 bases, and 16 bases lay between the germline ends. The CDR3 contains 13 residues. The CDR3 spells CASSQSDRGRQYF. The CDR3 bases are TGTGCCAGCAGCCAGTCCGATAGGGGAAGACAGTACTTC.

The J gene is TRBJ2-7, the V gene TRBV2; D may match TRBD1 or TRBD2 (5 bases each). CDR3 length: 14 residues. The germline gives CDR1 SNHLY, CDR2 FYNNEI. Trimming removed 6 bases at V and 3 bases at J, with 15 bases between. This CDR3 reads CASRVAGTVYEQYF. The CDR3 DNA is TGTGCCAGCAGGGTCGCCGGGACGGTCTACGAGCAGTACTTC.

The chain is built from TRBV10-3 and TRBJ1-6; D is perhaps TRBD1 (6 bases). The CDR3 is 13 residues long. V lost 10 bases and J 5 bases, leaving 12 bases between the germline ends. Germline lookup yields CDR1 ENHRY and CDR2 SYGVKD. CDR3 DNA sequence: TGTGCCACACAGGGTAAAGATAATTCACCCCTCCACTTT. It specifies CATQGKDNSPLHF.

This chain links TRBV5-6 with TRBJ1-2; 9 nucleotides align to TRBD1. V gave up 4 bases and J gave up 4 bases; unmatched junction bases: 11. The CDR3 totals 16 residues. The germline V gene has CDR1 SGHDT and CDR2 YYEEEE. This chain's CDR3 is CASSPFTGQGSYGYTF. The DNA for the CDR3 is TGTGCCAGCAGCCCTTTTACTGGACAGGGGTCCTATGGCTACACCTTC.

The rearrangement uses TRBV12-3 or TRBV12-4 and TRBJ2-2; 10 positions match TRBD1. J gave up 5 bases and V 5 bases, and 8 bases lay outside the gene matches. This CDR3 contains 16 residues. The CDR3 reads CASSLADRGRTGELFF. The DNA of the CDR3 is TGTGCCAGCAGTCTCGCCGACAGGGGGCGAACCGGGGAGCTGTTTTTT.

Only a few counts were recorded for this clonotype. The chain has TRBV5-1 and TRBJ2-3; 12 bases fit TRBD2. Germline CDR1 and CDR2: SGHRS and YFSETQ. The length of the CDR3 is 16 residues. The V and J ends lost 3 bases and 4 bases, in that order; junction bases with no gene match: 6. This CDR3 is CASSYEGLAGADTQYF. The CDR3 DNA sequence: TGCGCCAGCAGCTACGAGGGACTAGCGGGCGCAGATACGCAGTATTTT. The whole variable domain, filled in from reference TRBV5-1 and TRBJ2-3, reads KAGVTQTPRYLIKTRGQQVTLSCSPISGHRSVSWYQQTPGQGLQFLFEYFSETQRNKGNFPGRFSGRQFSNSRSEMNVSTLELGDSALYLCASSYEGLAGADTQYFGPGTRLTVL.

A few counts support this clonotype. The rearrangement links TRBV20-1 to TRBJ2-1, with a tentative D call TRBD1 (6 bases). The V end lost 6 bases, the J end lost 4 bases, and 13 bases lay between the germline ends. The CDR3 runs 13 residues. The V gene's germline CDR1 is DFQATT and CDR2 SNEGSKA (reference sequence). The CDR3 region has the DNA TGCAGTGCATTCGCAACAGGGTACAATGAGCAGTTCTTC. It yields the protein CSAFATGYNEQFF.

This clonotype has only a few counts. The J gene is TRBJ2-5, the V gene TRBV12-3 or TRBV12-4, with D unresolved. Trimming shortened V by 6 bases and J by 0 bases, and 23 bases separated the two germline ends. The CDR3 length is 18 residues. This CDR3 reads CASSNSGPDDRNQETQYF. The DNA for the CDR3 is TGTGCCAGCAGCAACTCGGGCCCCGATGACCGTAACCAAGAGACCCAGTACTTC.

This chain links TRBV6-5 with TRBJ1-2, with TRBD1 identical over 7 bases. The CDR3 length is 16 residues. Looked up from germline, CDR1 is MNHEY and CDR2 is SVGAGI. V trimming: 2 bases; J trimming: 7 bases; junction bases outside the gene matches: 13. Here the CDR3 reads CASSYASQGTLPGYTF. The CDR3 DNA is TGTGCCAGCAGTTACGCCTCACAGGGGACTTTACCTGGCTACACCTTC.

The rearrangement joins TRBV29-1 to TRBJ2-7; D is ambiguous. The germline CDR1 and CDR2 sequences are SQVTM and ANQGSEA. The CDR3 loop spans 13 amino acids. Between the trimmed V and J ends, which lost 5 bases and 0 bases, there was a span of 11 bases. CDR3 sequence (DNA): TGCAGCGTTTTGGGTCGATTCTCCTACGAGCAGTACTTC. This encodes CSVLGRFSYEQYF.

V and J are TRBV24-1 and TRBJ2-2, with TRBD2 identical over 16 bases. CDR3 size: 18 residues. Germline values: CDR1 KGHDR, CDR2 SFDVKD. V gave up 9 bases and J gave up 4 bases; unmatched junction bases: 10. The CDR3 reads CATESGLAGGPGTGELFF. CDR3 nucleotide sequence: TGTGCCACCGAGTCGGGACTAGCGGGAGGGCCGGGCACCGGGGAGCTGTTTTTT.

This clonotype appeared a few times. This rearrangement joins TRBV20-1 to TRBJ2-1; D is perhaps TRBD1 (5 bases). Between the trimmed V and J ends, which lost 4 bases and 4 bases, there was a span of 11 bases. CDR1 is DFQATT and CDR2 is SNEGSKA in the germline V gene (reference sequence). The CDR3 is 13 residues long. CDR3 sequence: CSAIFDRYNEQFF. In DNA form, the CDR3 reads TGCAGTGCTATATTCGACAGATACAATGAGCAGTTCTTC.